This TCR beta chain was captured by sequencing in a study of cytomegalovirus exposure and HLA in healthy donors (dated 2017 in TCRdb). Regarding the complete study: In an earlier analysis of around 540 of the donors, approximately 300 Gb of sequence data and roughly 100 million unique TCR beta sequences from 150 million to 200 million T cells were reported. The study aimed to test whether cataloging public T cell receptors could reveal signatures of past pathogen exposure. Typing coverage differed by locus: A, B, C, DRB1 and DQB1 were typed in roughly 620-640 donors, DQA1 in 522, DPA1 in some 570, and DPB1 in 400 to 490. Around 330 gigabases of sequencing data and 70 million to 95 million unique TCR sequences made up an early release that covered 640 HLA-typed donors. On average, about 200,000 unique TCR beta nucleotide sequences were sequenced per donor among some 430 genotyped donors of the cohort, with roughly 18% of those sequences being non-productive. The later analysis used no new phenotypic data to find candidate immune exposures, relying instead on TCR beta sequences and their occurrence across donors. The T cell repertoires of several hundred subjects were profiled by immunosequencing and related to cytomegalovirus serostatus. In a later genetic analysis, genome-wide SNP genotypes for about 55% of the roughly 700 donors were used, and that subset was treated as a discovery cohort. Donor age, sex, ethnicity and CMV serostatus were compiled together with the repertoire data. Both class I and class II loci were covered by HLA typing, at four-digit resolution. Because of strong linkage in the cohort, five DR-DQ haplotypes were treated as single units for association and clustering. In addition to the first cohort of approximately 650 subjects, a separate validation cohort of approximately 130 different subjects was used. Every discovery cohort repertoire had been produced on one sequencing platform. The study combined high-throughput TCR immunosequencing, statistical association of individual TCRs with disease status, and machine learning to predict cytomegalovirus infection status. To study patterns of TCR occurrence, a later analysis re-analyzed previously published TCR beta repertoires from hundreds of donors and added high-resolution HLA genotyping. An earlier analysis of fewer than 750 of the donors used high-throughput TCR beta sequencing to judge whether each TCR beta V gene segment behaved as functional or pseudogenic. Among the approximately 400 genotyped donors, 81% belonged to the genetic ancestry cluster associated with self-reported Caucasian donors.

Libraries were constructed by the immunoSEQ multiplex PCR assay. For the multiplex PCR, a mixture combining 60 forward primers for TCR Vbeta segments and 13 reverse primers for TCR Jbeta segments was used. The CDR3 region of rearranged TCR beta genes was amplified from genomic DNA with a multiplex PCR assay. On the Illumina HiSeq System, the amplified TCR beta libraries were sequenced as 87-base-pair reads. In the paper's pipeline: Across the 700 or so repertoires, a later analysis counted some 81 million unique TCR beta chains, some 11 million of which were shared by at least two donors. Raw reads were error-corrected and collapsed into unique sequences with a nearest-neighbor algorithm that merged closely related sequences to remove PCR and sequencing errors. CDR3 sequences were aligned to IMGT reference sequences to assign V, D and J gene segments. For a sequence to be retained, a match of at least six nucleotides to both a V gene segment and a J gene segment was required. Rearrangements were called productive when the CDR3 lacked stop codons and stayed in frame with V and J; all others were non-productive. Following IMGT convention, CDR3 was defined as the stretch from the second conserved V-encoded cysteine up to the conserved J-encoded phenylalanine. The earlier analysis of 550 to 650 of the donors excluded any sequence lacking an unambiguous match to a single V gene segment. In an earlier analysis of 450 to 700 of the donors, V segments were called functional above 56.7% productive rearrangements and were called segregating when the between-donor standard deviation exceeded 5%. A statistical classification framework was built to diagnose cytomegalovirus status from the catalog of TCR beta chain sequences. V and J gene assignment, in a later analysis, came from comparing TCR nucleotide sequences with IMGT/GENE-DB human TR gene sequences. Using the TCRdist pipeline, a later analysis assigned CDR3 sequences along with most-parsimonious VDJ recombination scenarios. In a later analysis, each TCR beta chain was defined by its CDR3 amino acid sequence together with its V-gene family, and reads without a unique V-gene family were excluded. To address suspected cross-contamination and a sequencing artifact, a later analysis removed approximately 600 highly shared, low-generation-probability nucleotide sequences. A later analysis calculated a clonal expansion index for each public chain from normalized within-repertoire ranks of inferred template counts. In a later analysis, generation probabilities were computed with a VDJ recombination model fitted to out-of-frame rearrangements, and the resulting probabilities were checked against IGoR. A later analysis scored TCR-TCR, TCR-HLA and TCR-CMV co-occurrence with hypergeometric tests, applying a repertoire-size bias correction to TCR pairs. A later analysis estimated false discovery rates by permuting HLA or CMV assignments 20 times. A later analysis grouped co-occurring TCRs with DBSCAN, adding TCRdist sequence similarity when clustering within HLA-allele-positive subsets. Repertoires with fewer than 30,000 or more than 120,000 public chains, plus five repertoires with anomalous nucleotide sharing, were excluded from co-occurrence clustering. Here the immuneACCESS table is served through TCRdb, limited to in-frame sequences with V and J called. Missing clones are a known gap in these copies; in checked studies unresolved V genes cover under half, and the rest lacks a known reason. V and J calls and clone size are given by that table; D and trimming were obtained from the DNA. The table for this sample lists 200,000 to 300,000 clones; roughly 82% of them were counted only once. Of the sample, approximately 5.3% is held by the ten largest clones.

The CDR3 runs 17 amino acids, cysteine and phenylalanine included. Of the read, only the CDR3 DNA is kept; its 51 bases are in frame from base 1. The germline V gene specifies LGHNA as CDR1 and YSLEER as CDR2. Trimming costs V 0 bases and J 0 bases, and their ends lie 11 bases apart. About this clone: Its recognized antigen is unknown. Qualities for individual bases were not recorded, and no much larger clone is one base off.

General findings and caveats noted by the study authors: A later analysis found that TCR association rates varied across HLA loci, with DRB1 alleles showing the most associated TCRs and HLA-C alleles the fewest. An association between a missense DCLRE1C variant and V-gene and J-gene trimming of TCR beta chains was found in a later genetic analysis and replicated in an independent cohort. Roughly uniform sequencing depth across donors was assumed in presence/absence analyses, although this assumption may not hold. The cohort was sequenced for TCR beta chains only, and without alpha or paired-chain data the features that could be detected were limited. In an earlier analysis of around 500 of the donors, most TCR beta V segments appeared in productive rearrangements about 90% or about 30% of the time, broadly matching IMGT annotations. Strong co-occurrence of HLA alleles, especially DR and DQ, made assigning TCR associations to individual alleles difficult. The sequencing pipeline was judged likely to have produced a cluster of highly shared sequence variants as a technical artifact. At a false discovery rate of 0.05, a later analysis linked under 20,000 TCR beta sequences to specific HLA alleles. Correlated functional status among segregating V segments might reflect linkage disequilibrium, but an unknown experimental factor could not be ruled out. Some IMGT-functional V segments, including TRBV6-2 and TRBV6-3, could not be distinguished by the 87-base-pair reads and were therefore excluded. While some public TCRs were present in many individuals, most TCR sequences turned up only very rarely across donors. A few of the identified cytomegalovirus-associated TCR beta chains were confirmed in vitro to be specific for cytomegalovirus antigens. The only immune exposure information available for the cohort was CMV serostatus. Because HLA typing was missing for some donors at each locus, association tests included only the typed subset. Roughly 17 rarely observed V segments, including chromosome 9 orphons, were excluded from the earlier analysis of several hundred of the donors because counts were too low. It was suggested by the authors that the approach could potentially be generalized to other disease states and immunological phenotypes. Most CMV-associated TCR beta chains appeared to be HLA-restricted in a later analysis, and the HLA associations seemed to be driven largely by CMV exposure. A later analysis reported that several top co-occurrence clusters appeared linked to parvovirus B19, influenza, CMV and Epstein-Barr virus. According to a later genetic analysis, donors in an Asian-associated ancestry cluster had fewer N-insertions in productive TCRs than the approximately 710-donor mean. In a later analysis, HLA-associated TCR beta chains showed more clonal expansion and lower generation probabilities than non-associated chains that were equally common. The study listed 150 to 200 TCR beta chains as associated with cytomegalovirus. The classifier was reported to diagnose cytomegalovirus status with high specificity and sensitivity in both the original cohort and the validation cohort. A further reported finding was that TCR beta sequences accurately predicted the HLA-A and HLA-B alleles for most subjects in the first cohort.

The cohort comprised some 700 healthy bone marrow donors. All cohort members were sampled while nominally healthy, although unrecorded immune exposures were likely present. The donor was CMV seropositive and belonged to the group of around 300 seropositive cohort members. A peripheral blood sample was provided by each donor, and peripheral blood mononuclear cells were used for TCR beta sequencing. The Qiagen DNeasy Blood Extraction Kit was used to extract genomic DNA from the blood cell samples. The chain uses TRBV4-3 and TRBJ1-4, with the D gene too uncertain to name. This clonotype was sampled from a woman aged 40-49 years in good health and CMV-seropositive. Sequences were obtained from PBMCs. The DNA is TGCGCCAGCAGCCAAGATCTCCGGTTTTCAACTAATGAAAAACTGTTTTTT. The translation is CASSQDLRFSTNEKLFF.